This TCR beta chain was observed in a study of blood T cell repertoires in COVID-19. The CDR3 covers 11 residues. V was pared by 9 bases and J by 6 bases, with 6 bases of the junction left unmatched. Germline-derived CDR1 and CDR2 are SGHRS and YFSETQ. This clone was detected only a few times. Repertoires were generated with immunoSEQ multiplex PCR, while TCRdb's copy carries only in-frame clones and drops some. The sample lists around 300,000 clones; around nine tenths were seen once. Living in 24 US areas, the participants were between roughly 18 and 95 years of age. Grouping used clinical history reported by participants in a survey and questionnaire. The study counted Cohort 3 donors as recovered given two negative PCRs, clearance, or symptom resolution.

The chain recombines TRBV5-1 with TRBJ2-7; 7 nucleotides match TRBD1. This sequence originates from a woman aged 30 to 39 who had recovered from COVID-19. The sequenced sample was PBMCs or T cells enriched from blood (not recorded which). CDR3 coding DNA: TGCGCCACTACAGGGGATTCCGAGCAGTACTTC. Translation: CATTGDSEQYF.